This is a list of T cell receptor beta chains from one sample in a study of cytomegalovirus exposure and HLA in healthy donors. Assay used: immunoSEQ multiplex PCR; TCRdb lists only in-frame clones, some missing. The sample holds some 150,000 clones, around three fifths seen once. The sequenced sample was PBMCs. These receptors came from a woman in her thirties in good health and CMV-seropositive. Each CDR3 is given with its conserved first and last residue.

CDR3 protein	V gene	J gene
CASSIDRSSGNTIYF	TRBV6-5	TRBJ1-3
CASRDRGYTGELFF	TRBV2	TRBJ2-2
CASSETAGGLHEQFF	TRBV6-4	TRBJ2-1
CAWSVLLAQFKETQYF	TRBV30	TRBJ2-5
CASSFRRTGANTGELFF	TRBV27	TRBJ2-2
CSVDFPGQGSSYEQYF	TRBV29-1	TRBJ2-7
CASSLSGTSYEQYF	TRBV7-3	TRBJ2-7
CAWKYRGVEYEQYF	TRBV30	TRBJ2-7
CASSFLGVSTDTQYF	TRBV7-2	TRBJ2-3
CASSFRAGANVLTF	TRBV11-3	TRBJ2-6
CASSESSSGGGEQFF	TRBV10-1	TRBJ2-1
CASSQLNTEAFF	TRBV4-1	TRBJ1-1
CAWSPGTINTGELFF	TRBV30	TRBJ2-2
CASSVWSADTQYF	TRBV9	TRBJ2-3
CASSPWARGWACYGYTF	TRBV12-1	TRBJ1-2
CASSPQDTTPEAFF	TRBV13	TRBJ1-1
CASSLVLAGGNRSSYEQYF	TRBV28	TRBJ2-7
CASTVDRGPYNEQFF	TRBV2	TRBJ2-1
CASAEQGTLNTEAFF	TRBV7-2	TRBJ1-1
CAWQGLGRGWDLYGYTF	TRBV30	TRBJ1-2
CASSYGRTGQETQYF	TRBV6-5	TRBJ2-5
CASSVCSLAGGEETQYF	TRBV6-4	TRBJ2-5
CASSAGIDQPQHF	TRBV6-4	TRBJ1-5
CASSLGATDTQYF	TRBV5-1	TRBJ2-3
CASRIRQGAGEAFF	TRBV28	TRBJ1-1
CASRNSYGYTF	TRBV28	TRBJ1-2
CASSFLGVNQETQYF	TRBV28	TRBJ2-5
CASSFGGNYGYTF	TRBV28	TRBJ1-2
CASSFSGREKLFF	TRBV28	TRBJ1-4
CASSRLATNEKLFF	TRBV6-6	TRBJ1-4
CASSLNDRGNQPQHF	TRBV7-8	TRBJ1-5